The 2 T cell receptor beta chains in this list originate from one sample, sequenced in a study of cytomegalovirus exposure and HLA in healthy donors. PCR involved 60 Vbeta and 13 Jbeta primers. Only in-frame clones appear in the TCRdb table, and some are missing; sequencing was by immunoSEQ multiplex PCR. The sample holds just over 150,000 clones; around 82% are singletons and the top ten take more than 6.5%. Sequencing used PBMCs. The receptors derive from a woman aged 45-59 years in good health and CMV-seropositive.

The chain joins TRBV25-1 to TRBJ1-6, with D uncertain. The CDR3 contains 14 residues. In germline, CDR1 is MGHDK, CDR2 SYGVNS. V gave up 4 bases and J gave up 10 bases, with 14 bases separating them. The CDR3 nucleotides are TGTGCCAGCAGTGTGGGAGGGAGGGAATCACCCCTCCACTTT. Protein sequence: CASSVGGRESPLHF.

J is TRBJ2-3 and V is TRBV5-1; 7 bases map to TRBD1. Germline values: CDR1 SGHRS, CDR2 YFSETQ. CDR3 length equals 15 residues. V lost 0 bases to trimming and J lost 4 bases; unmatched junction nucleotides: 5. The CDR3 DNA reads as TGCGCCAGCAGCTTGGGAGGGGGCCCTGCAGATACGCAGTATTTT. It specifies CASSLGGGPADTQYF. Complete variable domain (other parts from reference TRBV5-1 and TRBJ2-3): KAGVTQTPRYLIKTRGQQVTLSCSPISGHRSVSWYQQTPGQGLQFLFEYFSETQRNKGNFPGRFSGRQFSNSRSEMNVSTLELGDSALYLCASSLGGGPADTQYFGPGTRLTVL.